These T cell receptor beta chains were read from a single sample in a study of early stage breast cancer tumors. Libraries were prepared by immunoSEQ multiplex PCR; TCRdb keeps only in-frame clonotypes and omits some of them. The sample has more than 55,000 clones, 60% to 85% seen once. Sequenced input: blood. The receptor set was obtained from a person aged 25 to 39 with breast cancer. Each CDR3 is given with its conserved first and last residue. Each record gives: V gene, J gene, clone size, D gene, CDR3 DNA, CDR3 protein. The D gene is left open where the match is weak. Size is stated for part of the rows, as once, few or many counts, or as a class when the clone is expanded.

>TRBV9|TRBJ2-1|.|.
TGTGCCAGCAGCGTAGAGACTATTTACAATGAGCAGTTCTTC
CASSVETIYNEQFF
>TRBV25-1|TRBJ2-2|.|TRBD2
TGTGCCAGCAGTGAATCAGGGAGGGTACCCGGGGAGCTGTTTTTT
CASSESGRVPGELFF
>TRBV5-1|TRBJ2-7|.|TRBD1
TGCGCCAGCAGCTTGCTAGGACAGGTCTACGAGCAGTACTTC
CASSLLGQVYEQYF
>TRBV18|TRBJ2-1|.|.
TGTGCCAGCTCACCGTCGGGCGAGTTTAGCTCCTACAATGAGCAGTTCTTC
CASSPSGEFSSYNEQFF
>TRBV7-2|TRBJ2-2|.|.
TGTGCCAGCAGCCTTAGGCCGGGTTCCTCGGCGACCGCCGGGGAGCTGTTTTTT
CASSLRPGSSATAGELFF
>TRBV6-5|TRBJ2-5|.|.
TGTGCCAGCAGTTACCCGACCCAGTACTTC
CASSYPTQYF
>TRBV28|TRBJ1-2|.|.
TGTGCCAGCAGCCTCGAGGTGTTGACGTATGGCTACACCTTC
CASSLEVLTYGYTF
>TRBV5-4|TRBJ2-7|.|TRBD2
TGTGCCAGCAGCTTCCACCGCAATAGCGGGAACTACGAGCAGTACTTC
CASSFHRNSGNYEQYF
>TRBV14|TRBJ2-3|.|.
TGTGCCAGCAGCCAAAATGTAGTCTATCTGGGAGATACGCAGTATTTT
CASSQNVVYLGDTQYF
>TRBV7-6|TRBJ2-5|.|.
TGTGCCAGCAGCTTAGGAGGCGTAGAGGAGACCCAGTACTTC
CASSLGGVEETQYF
>TRBV6-5|TRBJ1-1|.|.
TGTGCCAGCAGTTACTCGTACAGCCCGAACACTGAAGCTTTCTTT
CASSYSYSPNTEAFF
>TRBV27|TRBJ1-3|.|.
TGTGCCAGCAGCCTAGGGGGGAGTGGAAACACCATATATTTT
CASSLGGSGNTIYF
>TRBV30|TRBJ1-4|.|TRBD1
TGTGCCTGGAGTCCTCTGACAGGGTTTAATGAAAAACTGTTTTTT
CAWSPLTGFNEKLFF
>TRBV2|TRBJ1-5|.|.
TGTGCCAGCAGTCACAGGACAGTTAGCAATCAGCCCCAGCATTTT
CASSHRTVSNQPQHF
>TRBV14|TRBJ1-3|.|.
TGTGCCAGCAGCCTCGTCACTATCGGGGCAGGGTTGGACACCATATATTTT
CASSLVTIGAGLDTIYF
>TRBV7-2|TRBJ2-7|.|TRBD2
TGTGCCAGCAGCCCATTAGCGGGTTCGATCTACGAGCAGTACTTC
CASSPLAGSIYEQYF
>TRBV6-4|TRBJ2-1|.|TRBD2
TGTGCCAGCAGTGATTTACTAGCGGGAGGGGACAATGAGCAGTTCTTC
CASSDLLAGGDNEQFF
>TRBV7-6|TRBJ2-3|.|TRBD2
TGTGCCAGCAGCTTAAATGGACTAGCGAGCACAGATACGCAGTATTTT
CASSLNGLASTDTQYF
>TRBV5-1|TRBJ2-7|once|TRBD1
TGCGCCAGCAGTGGCTGGGACAGGGACGAGCAGTACTTC
CASSGWDRDEQYF
>TRBV7-3|TRBJ1-3|.|.
TGTGCCAGCAGCGAGGCCGGGGGGTATGGAAACACCATATATTTT
CASSEAGGYGNTIYF
>TRBV29-1|TRBJ2-7|.|.
TGCAGCGTTGGCAGGGCGGCGTCCTACGAGCAGTACTTC
CSVGRAASYEQYF